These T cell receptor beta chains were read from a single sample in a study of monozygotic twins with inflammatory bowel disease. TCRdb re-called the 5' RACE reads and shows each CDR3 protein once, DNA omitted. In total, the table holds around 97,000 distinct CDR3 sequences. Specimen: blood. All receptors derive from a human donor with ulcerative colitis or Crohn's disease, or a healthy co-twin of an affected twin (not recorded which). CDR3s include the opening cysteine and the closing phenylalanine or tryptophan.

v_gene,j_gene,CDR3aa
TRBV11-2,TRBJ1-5,CASSLGVGNPQHF
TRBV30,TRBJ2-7,CAWSSQGQGYEQYF
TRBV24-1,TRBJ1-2,CATSDVGTAAWSYTF
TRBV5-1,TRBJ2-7,CASSLVRAGGREDYYEQYF
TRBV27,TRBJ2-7,CASSFLDRGGGEQYF
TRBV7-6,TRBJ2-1,CASSTGTSGASSYNEQFF
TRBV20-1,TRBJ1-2,CSEGRGRGYGYTF
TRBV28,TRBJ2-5,CASSEITYTGSMTQYF
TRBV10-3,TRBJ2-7,CAIGFFGRSSYEQYF
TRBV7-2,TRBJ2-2,CASSLENTGELFF
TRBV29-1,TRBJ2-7,CSVAGGGLYEQYF
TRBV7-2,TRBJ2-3,CASSSLAGADTQYF
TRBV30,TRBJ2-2,CAWIRQPNTGELFF
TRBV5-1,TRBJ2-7,CASTFGLGLAGAPTSYEQYF
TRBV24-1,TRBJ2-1,CATSEMSSGSYNEQFF
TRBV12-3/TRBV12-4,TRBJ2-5,CASSLTKGLAGGRETQYF
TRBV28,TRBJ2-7,CASTNSRGREQYF
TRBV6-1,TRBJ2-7,CASRKDSYEQYF
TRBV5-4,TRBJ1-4,CASSSFPEGEKLFF
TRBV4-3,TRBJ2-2,CASSQELAGGFTGELFF
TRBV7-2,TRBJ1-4,CASSQGGKNEKLFF
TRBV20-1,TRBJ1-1,CSARETGARAAFF
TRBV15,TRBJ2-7,CATSREVDTYEQYF
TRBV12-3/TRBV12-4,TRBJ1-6,CASSRGGQAPLHF
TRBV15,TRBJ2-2,CATSRGRDRAGELFF
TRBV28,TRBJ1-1,CAGSTRNTEAFF
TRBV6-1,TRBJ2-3,CASSPNPGRSTDTQYF
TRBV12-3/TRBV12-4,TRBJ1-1,CASSRGTGGTEAFF
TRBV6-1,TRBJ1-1,CASRREPGRVTEAFF
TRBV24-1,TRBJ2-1,CATSDDYNEQFF
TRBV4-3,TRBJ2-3,CASSHQRTAGDTQYF
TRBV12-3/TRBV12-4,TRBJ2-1,CASSFSGEQFF
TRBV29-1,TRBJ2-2,CSAPSSWGAGELFF
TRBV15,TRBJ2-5,CATSRKRSGAYQETQYF
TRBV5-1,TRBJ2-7,CASSSTSGAGYEQYF
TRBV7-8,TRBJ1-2,CASSLRGGYGYTF
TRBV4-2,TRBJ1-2,CASSQDHGYTF
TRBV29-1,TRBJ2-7,CSVVGTRNYEQYF
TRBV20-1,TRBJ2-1,CSASSRGPQSYNEQFF
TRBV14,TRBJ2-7,CASSQGPAGGPVVLSTSYEQYF
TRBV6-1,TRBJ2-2,CASSGQGSFGRAPGELFF
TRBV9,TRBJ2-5,CASSVEPSGKTQYF
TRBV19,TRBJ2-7,CASKQDPAYEQYF
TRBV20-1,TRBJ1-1,CSARQLGRETEAFF
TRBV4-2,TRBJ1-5,CASSQAQGIGSNQPQHF
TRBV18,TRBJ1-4,CASSATGGAKRYEKLFF
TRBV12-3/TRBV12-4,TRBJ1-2,CASRPGQTYGYTF
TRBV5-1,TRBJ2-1,CASSLAFGSSYNEQFF
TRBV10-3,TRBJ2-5,CATGTGEGETQYF
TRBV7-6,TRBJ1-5,CASSLLSGTGNNQPQHF
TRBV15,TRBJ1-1,CATSRVKGSEAFF
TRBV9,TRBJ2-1,CASSAAHEQFF
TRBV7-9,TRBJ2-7,CASSSGTEIYEQYF
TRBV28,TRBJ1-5,CASGFPHQISNQPQHF
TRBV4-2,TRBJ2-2,CASSQDRSNTGELFF